A selection of T cell receptor beta chains follows, all from one sample in a study of Ad26.COV2.S vaccination and SARS-CoV-2 variants. Method: immunoSEQ multiplex PCR; TCRdb's copy keeps in-frame clones and lacks some. Of hundreds of thousands of clones in the sample, 65% to 90% were seen once. Sequencing used peripheral blood, obtained in a trial of Ad26.COV2.S vaccine versus placebo. The receptors originated from a person between 18 and 65 years old who received the Ad26.COV2.S COVID-19 vaccine or a placebo. The CDR3 runs from the conserved cysteine through the conserved F or W. Each record gives: J gene, V gene, CDR3 protein.

>TRBJ1-2|TRBV4-1
CASSQEAGNNYGYTF
>TRBJ1-4|TRBV2
CASRGQGLSEKLFF
>TRBJ2-7|TRBV4-3
CASSQDRDRGVWEQYF
>TRBJ2-7|TRBV20-1
CSAPARGEQYF
>TRBJ2-3|TRBV7-2
CASSLVGFTDTQYF
>TRBJ1-5|TRBV19
CASSSWTGNNQPQHF
>TRBJ2-1|TRBV24-1
CATSDSPPGLAGVDEQFF
>TRBJ1-1|TRBV6-1
CASTIQGEYTEAFF
>TRBJ2-7|TRBV29-1
CSVDSGSSYEQYF
>TRBJ2-6|TRBV9
CASRQGKAGANVLTF
>TRBJ2-3|TRBV5-8
CASSSLSGTDTQYF
>TRBJ1-1|TRBV4-3
CASSQGAGERTEAFF
>TRBJ2-1|TRBV5-1
CASSLRISGGLLNEQFF
>TRBJ2-5|TRBV5-4
CANGQGGETQYF
>TRBJ2-2|TRBV7-9
CAAQPGRETGELFF